This T cell receptor beta chain was captured by sequencing in a study of blood T cell repertoires in COVID-19. The wider study: Samples taken during acute and convalescent COVID-19 were collected in the United States, Italy and Spain. T cells, B-cell-depleted T cells, or PBMCs provided the cDNA or gDNA that served as material.

Study processing details: The assay estimated nucleated cells by amplifying reference gene primers. Using immunoSEQ multiplex PCR, the repertoire was profiled, and TCRdb retains in-frame clones only, with some absent. Clonal size and the V and J genes are those of that table, whereas D and trimming came from the DNA. The table includes 60,000 or so clones, over 80% detected once. Seattle researchers signed up patients amid active infection and tracked them longitudinally. Trimming removed 2 bases at V and 7 bases at J, with 15 bases between. The germline CDR1 and CDR2 sequences are GTSNPN and SVGIG (reference sequence). The CDR3 runs to 15 residues.

Sequenced material: peripheral blood. The sequence was collected from a man aged 25 to 40 with COVID-19, enrolled during active disease. The chain carries TRBV30 and TRBJ1-6; maybe TRBD1 (5 bases). The CDR3 here is CAWSKGWGVNSPLHF. CDR3 in DNA: TGTGCCTGGAGTAAAGGGTGGGGGGTAAATTCACCCCTCCACTTT.